This TCR beta chain stems from a study of CD8 T cells in ankylosing spondylitis (dated by TCRdb to about 2017). Study-wide context: The study profiled T cell receptor beta repertoires in healthy donors and ankylosing spondylitis patients to find disease-linked TCR variants. In total, the full study cohort was made up of about 99 healthy donors and some 26 ankylosing spondylitis patients. Peripheral blood samples were taken, and synovial fluid was additionally collected from ankylosing spondylitis patients. Overall results and qualifications from the work: A CD8+ phenotype was shown by the disease-linked clones, which were found at relatively low frequencies in peripheral blood. Some motif variants had previously been reported in the synovial fluid and blood of reactive arthritis patients, which suggests shared mechanisms of disease initiation. A TCR beta motif made up of several highly homologous amino acid variants appeared to be characteristic of blood from ankylosing spondylitis patients. Significant enrichment of the disease-linked clones was reported in matched synovial fluid samples from ankylosing spondylitis patients.

For this clonotype: No antigen is known for it. This may stem from a read error, because a much larger clone lies one nucleotide away.

Reading from cysteine to phenylalanine, the CDR3 counts 11 amino acids. Only CDR3 DNA remains: 33 bases, in frame from the first base. Clipping removes 4 bases from V and 9 bases from J, with 2 as the unmatched junction base count. The germline V gene supplies CDR1 MNHEY and CDR2 SVGAGI. The run used an Illumina HiSeq 2500. TCR beta libraries were prepared by quantitative 5'-RACE with molecular barcodes. The study's own analysis went as follows. A new computational method, built on a probabilistic model of VDJ rearrangement, was used to identify disease-linked TCR variants. The public reads were run again by TCRdb, first through fastp at Q25 and then through MiXCR, and only productive beta chains were kept. Rows merge per CDR3 protein into single entries with the most common DNA and genes. It is TCRdb's table, rather than the study itself, that gives the V and J calls and clone size. The sample table holds tens of thousands of distinct CDR3 sequences, of which around 10% were seen once. The ten largest account for about 1.4% of the sample.

The sequence came from a male donor with ankylosing spondylitis or in good health (not recorded which). The sample taken for sequencing was blood, either unsorted or a sorted T cell fraction (not recorded which). The chain joins TRBV6-5 to TRBJ2-7; TRBD1 aligns with 8 central bases. The nucleotides are TGTGCCAGCAGTTCAGGGGGCGCGCAGTACTTC. The translation is CASSSGGAQYF.